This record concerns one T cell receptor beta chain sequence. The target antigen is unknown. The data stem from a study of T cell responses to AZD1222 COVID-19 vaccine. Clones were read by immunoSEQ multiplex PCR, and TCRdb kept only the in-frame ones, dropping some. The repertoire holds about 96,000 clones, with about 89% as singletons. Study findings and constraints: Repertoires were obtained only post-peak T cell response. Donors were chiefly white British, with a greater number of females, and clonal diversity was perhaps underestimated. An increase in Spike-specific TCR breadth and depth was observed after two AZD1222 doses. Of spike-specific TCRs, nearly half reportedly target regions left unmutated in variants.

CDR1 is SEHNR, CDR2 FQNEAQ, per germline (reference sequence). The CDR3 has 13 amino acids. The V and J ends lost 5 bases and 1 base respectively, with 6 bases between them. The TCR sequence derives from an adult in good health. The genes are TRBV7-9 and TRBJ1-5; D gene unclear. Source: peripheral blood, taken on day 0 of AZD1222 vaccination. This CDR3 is CASSLNSNQPQHF. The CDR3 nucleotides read TGTGCCAGCAGCCTTAACAGCAATCAGCCCCAGCATTTT.